The sequence of this T cell receptor beta chain was determined in a study of blood T cell repertoires in COVID-19. Study summary: COVID-19 samples collected from the United States, Italy and Spain covered acute and convalescent phases.

This clone has just one count. CDR1 and CDR2 from the germline V gene are LGHDT and YNNKEL (reference sequence). The CDR3 is made up of 16 amino acids. V lost 6 bases, J lost 4 bases, and 13 bases stayed unmatched. Per the original methods: Nucleated cell number was recorded as an estimate derived from reference gene primer amplification. Repertoires were generated with immunoSEQ multiplex PCR, while TCRdb's copy carries only in-frame clones and drops some. V, J and clone size derive from that table, while D and trimming were established from the DNA sequence. The sample carries roughly 26,000 clones, roughly 70% recorded once.

Sequenced sample: peripheral blood. The chain joins TRBV3-1 (or the pseudogene TRBV3-2) to TRBJ2-5; TRBD1 aligns across 8 bases. This clonotype originated in a man aged 55 to 70 with active or convalescent COVID-19. CDR3 in DNA: TGTGCCAGCAGTGAGCTGGGCAGGGGGCTAGTAGAGACCCAGTACTTC. Translated, it gives CASSELGRGLVETQYF.